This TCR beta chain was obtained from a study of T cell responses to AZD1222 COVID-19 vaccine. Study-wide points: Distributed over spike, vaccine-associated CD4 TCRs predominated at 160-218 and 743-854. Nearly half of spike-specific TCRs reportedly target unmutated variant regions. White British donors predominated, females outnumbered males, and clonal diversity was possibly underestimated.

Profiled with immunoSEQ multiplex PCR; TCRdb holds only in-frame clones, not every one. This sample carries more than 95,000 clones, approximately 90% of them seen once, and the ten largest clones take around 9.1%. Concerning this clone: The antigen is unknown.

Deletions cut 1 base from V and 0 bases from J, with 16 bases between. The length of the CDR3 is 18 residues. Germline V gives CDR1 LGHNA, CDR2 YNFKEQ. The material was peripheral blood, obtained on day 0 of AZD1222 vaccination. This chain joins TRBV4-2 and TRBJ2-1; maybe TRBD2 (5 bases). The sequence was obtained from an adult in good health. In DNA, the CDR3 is TGTGCCAGCAGCCAAGCCCTAGGTGAGCGGAGCTCCTACAATGAGCAGTTCTTC. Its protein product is CASSQALGERSSYNEQFF.